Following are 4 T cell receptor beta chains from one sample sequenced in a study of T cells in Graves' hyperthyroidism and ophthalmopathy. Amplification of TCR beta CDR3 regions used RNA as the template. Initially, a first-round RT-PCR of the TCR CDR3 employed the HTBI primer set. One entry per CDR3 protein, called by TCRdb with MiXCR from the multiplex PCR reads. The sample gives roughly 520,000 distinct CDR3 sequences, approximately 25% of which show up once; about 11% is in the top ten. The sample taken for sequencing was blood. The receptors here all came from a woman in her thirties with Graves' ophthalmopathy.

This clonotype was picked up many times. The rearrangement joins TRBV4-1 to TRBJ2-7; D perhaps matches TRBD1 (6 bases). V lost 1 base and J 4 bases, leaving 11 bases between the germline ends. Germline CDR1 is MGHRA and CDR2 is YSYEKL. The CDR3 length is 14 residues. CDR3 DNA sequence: TGCGCCAGCAGCCAAGGAAGGGGGAATTACGAGCAGTACTTC. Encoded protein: CASSQGRGNYEQYF.

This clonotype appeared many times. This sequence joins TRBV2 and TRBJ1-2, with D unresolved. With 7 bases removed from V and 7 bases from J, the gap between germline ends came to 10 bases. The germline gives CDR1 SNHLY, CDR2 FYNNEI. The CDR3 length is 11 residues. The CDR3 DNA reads TGTGCCAGCATGGGGTCGGGTGGCTACACCTTC. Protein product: CASMGSGGYTF.

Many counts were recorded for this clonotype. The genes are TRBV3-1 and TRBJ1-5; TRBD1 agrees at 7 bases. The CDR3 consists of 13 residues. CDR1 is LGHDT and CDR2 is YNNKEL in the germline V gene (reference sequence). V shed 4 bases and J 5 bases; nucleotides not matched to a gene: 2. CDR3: CASSRGGYQPQHF. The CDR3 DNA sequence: TGTGCCAGCAGCCGAGGGGGCTATCAGCCCCAGCATTTT.

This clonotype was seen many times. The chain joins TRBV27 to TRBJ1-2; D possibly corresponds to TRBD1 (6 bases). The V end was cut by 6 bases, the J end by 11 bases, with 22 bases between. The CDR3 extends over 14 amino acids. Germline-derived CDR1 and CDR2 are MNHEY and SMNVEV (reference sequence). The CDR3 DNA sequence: TGTGCCAGCAGGGCCGTAAGTGGTCAGGGGTCATACACCTTC. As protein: CASRAVSGQGSYTF.